This entry lists 5 T cell receptor beta chains sequenced from one sample in a study of neurological immune-mediated disorders. TCRdb fed the 5' RACE reads into MiXCR, producing one record per CDR3 protein. The table includes about 60,000 distinct CDR3 sequences, more than 3% detected once. Sequences were obtained from PBMCs. The receptor source for this set is a woman aged 55-69 years with multiple sclerosis.

This clonotype occurred many times. This chain links TRBV24-1 with TRBJ2-1, with 9 bases matching TRBD2. This CDR3 comprises 13 residues. The ends lost 6 bases at V and 7 bases at J; junction bases unmatched: 3. Germline V gene lookup returns CDR1 KGHDR and CDR2 SFDVKD. The DNA of the CDR3 is TGTGCCACCAGTAGCGGGAGGCTTAATGAGCAGTTCTTC. As protein: CATSSGRLNEQFF.

This clonotype was detected a few times. The chain carries TRBV20-1 and TRBJ2-7; 9 bases align to TRBD2. Germline trimming cut 4 bases from V and 0 bases from J; bases unmatched to any gene: 1. Germline assignment: CDR1 DFQATT and CDR2 SNEGSKA (reference sequence). The CDR3 totals 13 residues. The CDR3 reads CSANSGSSYEQYF. The CDR3 DNA reads as TGCAGTGCTAATAGCGGGAGCTCCTACGAGCAGTACTTC.

The table lists this clonotype with many counts. The rearrangement links TRBV5-6 to TRBJ2-5, with D possibly matching TRBD1 (6 bases). Per the germline V gene, CDR1 is SGHDT and CDR2 is YYEEEE. This CDR3 contains 19 residues. Trimming took 4 bases from V and 5 from J, leaving 30 bases between them. The CDR3 region is CASSLALPRGGLLWETQYF. The DNA of the CDR3 is TGTGCCAGCAGCCTTGCCCTTCCCAGGGGCGGTCTTCTCTGGGAGACCCAGTACTTC. The variable domain in full, completed from reference TRBV5-6 and TRBJ2-5, reads DAGVTQSPTHLIKTRGQQVTLRCSPKSGHDTVSWYQQALGQGPQFIFQYYEEEERQRGNFPDRFSGHQFPNYSSELNVNALLLGDSALYLCASSLALPRGGLLWETQYFGPGTRLLVL.

The sample holds many counts of this clonotype. The chain combines TRBV20-1 with TRBJ2-7; a weak D match, TRBD1 (5 bases). CDR1 is DFQATT and CDR2 is SNEGSKA in the germline V gene (reference sequence). Between the trimmed V and J ends, which lost 4 bases and 4 bases, there was a span of 17 bases. This CDR3 spans 14 amino acids. Here the CDR3 DNA reads TGCAGTGCTATACCAGGGTGGGCCCCGTACGAGCAGTACTTC. Translating gives CSAIPGWAPYEQYF.

In the case of this clonotype: An end of the junction differs from the germline gene, which may be a read error. The chain uses TRBV20-1 and TRBJ1-5; D gene ambiguous. Germline values: CDR1 DFQATT, CDR2 SNEGSKA (reference sequence). This CDR3 has 14 amino acids. For the CDR3, the DNA is TGCAGCTTCCTTGAGGGAGGTAGATCTAAGACCCAGAATTTT. It codes for CSFLEGGRSKTQNF.